This paragraph covers one T cell receptor (beta chain) sequence. Its antigen is currently not known. The input lacks base qualities; no much larger clone sits a single base away. The data were taken from a study of T cell responses to AZD1222 COVID-19 vaccine (dated by TCRdb to about 2021). Concerning the study at large: Because spike-specific TCR depth and breadth did not differ between the two schedules, AZD1222 recipients who got a second dose at roughly 4 weeks were pooled with those who got a second dose at roughly 12 weeks. Trial participants were enrolled by age into subgroups of 18-55, 56-69 and 70-plus years, and roughly 150, 30 and 60 TCR-sequenced participants, respectively, were included in these subgroups. TCR sequencing was performed for about 250 trial participants, of whom around 200 were given two doses of AZD1222 and approximately 25 were given two doses of MenACWY control vaccine.

The CDR3 regions of human TCRbeta chains were analyzed by immunosequencing. In the original analysis: TCRs in the repertoires were compared against a reference library of SARS-CoV-2-specific TCRs that had been generated with the MIRA antigen-specificity platform. Breadth was defined as the fraction of unique TCRs that were SARS-CoV-2-associated. Depth was defined as the fraction of total T cells that were SARS-CoV-2-associated. Using the MIRA data, every spike-specific TCR was mapped to the spike region that the TCR reacted to and assigned to either a CD4 or a CD8 class. Log10-transformed breadth and depth values were compared by one-way ANOVA with Sidak's multiple comparisons tests. TCRdb carries this immuneACCESS record with in-frame sequences only. Its versions omit some clonotypes, under half of them owing to an unresolved V gene in the studies checked, with the rest unexplained. That table supplies the V and J calls and clone size; D and trimming were determined from the DNA. This sample has around 65,000 clones in its table, and 76% of those were observed once. The ten biggest clones cover roughly 13% of the sample.

Taken with the paper, the label for time point translates to: baseline before first vaccination. Samples from vaccinated people were obtained from the UK trials COV001 and COV002, which included a single-blind randomized controlled phase 2/3 trial of AZD1222 (ChAdOx1 nCoV-19) in healthy adults. For TCRbeta chain sequencing, PBMC samples were collected from trial participants at day 0 and at day 28 after the second dose. General conclusions and limits of the study: Conclusions about previously exposed vaccinees were limited because only 6 or 7 AZD1222 recipients were SARS-CoV-2 seropositive at baseline. The 56-69-year group was small, and its depth increase did not reach significance, likely because of low power. Reportedly, close to half of the unique spike-specific TCRs recognized epitopes lying outside the regions that are mutated in the B.1.351 and B.1.1.7 variants. CD4 TCRs associated with the vaccine covered the entire spike protein, and the dominant responses were in regions 160-218 and 743-854. Because no day 14 peak-response samples were available, the repertoires could be characterized only after the peak T cell response. Participants were mostly white British, with more females than males. The authors suggested clonal diversity may have been underestimated. After two AZD1222 doses, both the breadth and the depth of spike-specific TCRs were significantly higher than at day 0 and than in MenACWY recipients.

The TCR was taken from an adult in good health. Sequenced here: peripheral blood, sampled on day 0 of AZD1222 vaccination.

The DNA sequence follows: TGCGCCAGCAAAAAACATGAACAGGGAGGACGGAGCTCCTACGAGCAGTACTTC. The translation is CASKKHEQGGRSSYEQYF. In this chain, TRBV10-1 is recombined with TRBJ2-7; the D region may be TRBD1 or TRBD2, each matching 6 bases equally. Reading from cysteine to phenylalanine, the CDR3 counts 18 amino acids. Only the CDR3 part of the read is kept: 54 bases, read in frame from the first base. The germline V gene (reference sequence) sets CDR1 to WNHNN and CDR2 to SYGVQD. The trim is 7 bases for V and 0 bases for J, with a gap of 25 bases between the germline ends.